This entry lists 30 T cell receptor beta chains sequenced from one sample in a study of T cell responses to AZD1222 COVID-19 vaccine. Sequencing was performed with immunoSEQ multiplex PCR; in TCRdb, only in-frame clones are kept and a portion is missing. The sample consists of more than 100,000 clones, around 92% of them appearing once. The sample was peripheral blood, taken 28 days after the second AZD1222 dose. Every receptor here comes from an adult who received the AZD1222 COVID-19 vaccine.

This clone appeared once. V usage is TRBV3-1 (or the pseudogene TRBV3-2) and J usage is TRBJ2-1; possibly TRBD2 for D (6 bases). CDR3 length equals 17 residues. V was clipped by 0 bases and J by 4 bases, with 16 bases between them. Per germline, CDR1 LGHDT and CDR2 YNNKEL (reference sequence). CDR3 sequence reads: CASSQERTYGRYNEQFF. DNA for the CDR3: TGTGCCAGCAGCCAAGAGCGAACTTACGGGAGATACAATGAGCAGTTCTTC.

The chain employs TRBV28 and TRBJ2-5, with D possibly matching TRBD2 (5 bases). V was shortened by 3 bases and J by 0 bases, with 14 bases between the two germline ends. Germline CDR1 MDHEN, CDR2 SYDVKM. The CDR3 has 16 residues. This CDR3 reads CASSFLTDLNQETQYF. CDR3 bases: TGTGCCAGCAGTTTCCTTACGGACTTGAACCAAGAGACCCAGTACTTC.

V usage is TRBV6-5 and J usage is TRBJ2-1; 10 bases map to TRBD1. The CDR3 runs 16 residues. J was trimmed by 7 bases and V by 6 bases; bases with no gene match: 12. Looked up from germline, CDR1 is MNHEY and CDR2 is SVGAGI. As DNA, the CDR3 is TGTGCCAGCAGATACACCGGGACAGGGGCGGGGAATGAGCAGTTCTTC. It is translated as CASRYTGTGAGNEQFF.

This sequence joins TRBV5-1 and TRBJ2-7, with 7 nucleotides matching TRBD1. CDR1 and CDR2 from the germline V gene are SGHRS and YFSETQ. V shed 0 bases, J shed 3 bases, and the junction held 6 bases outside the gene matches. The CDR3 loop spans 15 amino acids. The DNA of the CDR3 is TGCGCCAGCAGCTTGGTAGGGGGCTATGACTACGAGCAGTACTTC. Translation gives CASSLVGGYDYEQYF.

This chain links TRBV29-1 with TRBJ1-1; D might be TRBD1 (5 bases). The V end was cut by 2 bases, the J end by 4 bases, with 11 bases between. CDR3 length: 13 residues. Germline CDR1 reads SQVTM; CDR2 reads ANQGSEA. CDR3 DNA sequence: TGCAGCGTTGAACCGGGGGGGGTCACTGAAGCTTTCTTT. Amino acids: CSVEPGGVTEAFF.

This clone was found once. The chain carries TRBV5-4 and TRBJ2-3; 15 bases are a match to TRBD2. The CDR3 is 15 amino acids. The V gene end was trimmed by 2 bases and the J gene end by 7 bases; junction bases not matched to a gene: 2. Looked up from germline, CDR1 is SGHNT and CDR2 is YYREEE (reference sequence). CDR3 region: CASSFGLAGGYTQYF. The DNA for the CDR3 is TGTGCCAGCAGCTTCGGACTAGCGGGAGGGTATACGCAGTATTTT.

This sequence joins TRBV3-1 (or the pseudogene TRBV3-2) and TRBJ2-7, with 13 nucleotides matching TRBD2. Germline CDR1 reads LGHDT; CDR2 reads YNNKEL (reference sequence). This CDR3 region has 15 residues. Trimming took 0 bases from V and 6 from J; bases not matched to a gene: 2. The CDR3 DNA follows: TGTGCCAGCAGCCAAGAGACTAGCGGGAGGCCCGAGCAGTACTTC. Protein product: CASSQETSGRPEQYF.

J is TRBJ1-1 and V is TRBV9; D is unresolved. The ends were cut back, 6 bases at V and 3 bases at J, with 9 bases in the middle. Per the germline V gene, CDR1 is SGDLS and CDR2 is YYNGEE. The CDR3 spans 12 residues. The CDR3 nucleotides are TGTGCCAGCACTGGGATGGACACTGAAGCTTTCTTT. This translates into CASTGMDTEAFF. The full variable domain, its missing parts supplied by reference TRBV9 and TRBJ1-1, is DSGVTQTPKHLITATGQRVTLRCSPRSGDLSVYWYQQSLDQGLQFLIQYYNGEERAKGNILERFSAQQFPDLHSELNLSSLELGDSALYFCASTGMDTEAFFGQGTRLTVV.

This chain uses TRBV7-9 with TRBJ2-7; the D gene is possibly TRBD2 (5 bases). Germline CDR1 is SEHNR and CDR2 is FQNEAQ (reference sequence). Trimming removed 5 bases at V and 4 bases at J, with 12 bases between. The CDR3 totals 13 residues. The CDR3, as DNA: TGTGCCAGCAGCCCAGCGGCAGTATACGAGCAGTACTTC. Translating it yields CASSPAAVYEQYF.

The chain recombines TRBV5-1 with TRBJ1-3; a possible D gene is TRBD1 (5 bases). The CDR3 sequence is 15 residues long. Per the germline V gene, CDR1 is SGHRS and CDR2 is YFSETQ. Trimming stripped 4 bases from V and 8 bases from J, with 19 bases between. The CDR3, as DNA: TGCGCCAGCAGCATCGGGACCGGTCTTGGGGACACCATATATTTT. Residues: CASSIGTGLGDTIYF.

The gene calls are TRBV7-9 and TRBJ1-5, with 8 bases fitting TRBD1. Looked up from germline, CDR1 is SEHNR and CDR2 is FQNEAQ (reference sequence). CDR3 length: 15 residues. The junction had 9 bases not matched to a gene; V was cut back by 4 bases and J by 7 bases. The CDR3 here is CASSSGTGLTQPQHF. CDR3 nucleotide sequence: TGTGCCAGCAGCTCAGGGACAGGACTGACGCAGCCCCAGCATTTT.

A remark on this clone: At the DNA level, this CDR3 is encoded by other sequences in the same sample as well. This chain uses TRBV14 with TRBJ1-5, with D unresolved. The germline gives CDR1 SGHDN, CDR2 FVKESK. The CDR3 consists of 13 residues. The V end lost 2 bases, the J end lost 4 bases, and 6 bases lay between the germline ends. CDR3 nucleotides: TGTGCCAGCAGCCAAAGTAGTAATCAGCCCCAGCATTTT. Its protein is CASSQSSNQPQHF.

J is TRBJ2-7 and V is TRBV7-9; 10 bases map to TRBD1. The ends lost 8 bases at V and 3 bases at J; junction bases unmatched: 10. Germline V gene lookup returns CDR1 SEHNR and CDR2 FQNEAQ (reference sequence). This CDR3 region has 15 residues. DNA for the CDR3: TGTGCCAGCGGACGACCGGGACAGGGGATCTACGAGCAGTACTTC. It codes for CASGRPGQGIYEQYF.

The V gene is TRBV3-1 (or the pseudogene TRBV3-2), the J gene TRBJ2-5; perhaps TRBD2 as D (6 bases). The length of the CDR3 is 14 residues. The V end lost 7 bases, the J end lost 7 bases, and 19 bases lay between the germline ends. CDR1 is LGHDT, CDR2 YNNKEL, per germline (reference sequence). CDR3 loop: CASNRQGQGGTQYF. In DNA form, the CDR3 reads TGTGCCAGCAACCGTCAGGGCCAGGGAGGGACCCAGTACTTC.

The CDR3 is CASRSHGNHEQYF. The CDR3 nucleotides read TGTGCCAGCAGAAGTCACGGGAACCACGAGCAGTACTTC. This rearrangement joins TRBV28 to TRBJ2-7; a possible D gene is TRBD2 (5 bases). V lost 6 bases and J 5 bases, leaving 14 bases between the germline ends. The CDR3 runs 13 residues. The germline V gene encodes CDR1 MDHEN and CDR2 SYDVKM.

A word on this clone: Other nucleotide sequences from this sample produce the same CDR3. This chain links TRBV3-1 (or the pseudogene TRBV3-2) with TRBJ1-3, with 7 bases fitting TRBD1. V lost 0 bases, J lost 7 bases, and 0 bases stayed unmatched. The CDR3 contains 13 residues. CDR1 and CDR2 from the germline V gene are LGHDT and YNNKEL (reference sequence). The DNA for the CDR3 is TGTGCCAGCAGCCAAGACAGGGGGAACACCATATATTTT. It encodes CASSQDRGNTIYF.

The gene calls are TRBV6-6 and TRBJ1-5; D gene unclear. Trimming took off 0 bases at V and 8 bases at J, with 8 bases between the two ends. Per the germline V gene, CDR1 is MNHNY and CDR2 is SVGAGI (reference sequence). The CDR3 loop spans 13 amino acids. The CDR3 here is CASSYSMLEPQHF. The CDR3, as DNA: TGTGCCAGCAGTTACTCGATGCTAGAGCCCCAGCATTTT.

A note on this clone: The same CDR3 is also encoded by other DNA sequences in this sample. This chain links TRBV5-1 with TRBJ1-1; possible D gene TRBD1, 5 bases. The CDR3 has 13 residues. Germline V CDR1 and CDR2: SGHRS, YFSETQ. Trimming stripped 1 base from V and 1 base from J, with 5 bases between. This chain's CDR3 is CASSLTGNTEAFF. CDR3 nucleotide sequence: TGCGCCAGCAGCTTGACAGGGAACACTGAAGCTTTCTTT. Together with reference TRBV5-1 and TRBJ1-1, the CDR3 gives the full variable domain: KAGVTQTPRYLIKTRGQQVTLSCSPISGHRSVSWYQQTPGQGLQFLFEYFSETQRNKGNFPGRFSGRQFSNSRSEMNVSTLELGDSALYLCASSLTGNTEAFFGQGTRLTVV.

The CDR3 protein is CASSPPGGSNSPLHF. The DNA of the CDR3 is TGTGCCAGTAGCCCACCTGGAGGAAGTAATTCACCCCTCCACTTT. The chain couples TRBV19 to TRBJ1-6, with no clear D. Germline CDR1 reads LNHDA; CDR2 reads SQIVND (reference sequence). This CDR3 has 15 residues. V lost 6 bases and J 6 bases, leaving 15 bases between the germline ends.

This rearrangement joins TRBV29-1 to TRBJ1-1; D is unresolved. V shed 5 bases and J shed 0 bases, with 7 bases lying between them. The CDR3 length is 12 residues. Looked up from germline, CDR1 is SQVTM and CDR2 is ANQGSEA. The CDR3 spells CSVTFLNTEAFF. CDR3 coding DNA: TGCAGCGTTACCTTTTTGAACACTGAAGCTTTCTTT.

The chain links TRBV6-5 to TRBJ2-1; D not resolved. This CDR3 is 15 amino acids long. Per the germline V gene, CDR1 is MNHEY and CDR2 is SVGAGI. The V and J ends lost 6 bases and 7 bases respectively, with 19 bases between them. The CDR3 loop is CASSADVESPNEQFF. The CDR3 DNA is TGTGCCAGCAGCGCAGACGTAGAAAGTCCTAATGAGCAGTTCTTC.

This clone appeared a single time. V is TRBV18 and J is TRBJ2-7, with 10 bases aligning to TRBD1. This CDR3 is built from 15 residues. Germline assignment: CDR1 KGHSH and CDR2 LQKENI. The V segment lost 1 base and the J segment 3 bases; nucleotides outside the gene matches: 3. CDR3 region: CASSPRGDRGYEQYF. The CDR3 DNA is TGTGCCAGCTCACCACGCGGGGACAGGGGCTACGAGCAGTACTTC. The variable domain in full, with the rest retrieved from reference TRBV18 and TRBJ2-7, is NAGVMQNPRHLVRRRGQEARLRCSPMKGHSHVYWYRQLPEEGLKFMVYLQKENIIDESGMPKERFSAEFPKEGPSILRIQQVVRGDSAAYFCASSPRGDRGYEQYFGPGTRLTVT.

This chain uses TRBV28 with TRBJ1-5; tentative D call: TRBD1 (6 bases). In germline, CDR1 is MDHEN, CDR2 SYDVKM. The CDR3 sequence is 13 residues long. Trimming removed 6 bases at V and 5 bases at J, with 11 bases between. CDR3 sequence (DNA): TGTGCCAGCAGCCTCAGGGGATATCAGCCCCAGCATTTT. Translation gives CASSLRGYQPQHF.

The CDR3 coding sequence is TGTGCCAGCAGCTCTCGACAGTTAGGACAAGATGAAAAACTGTTTTTT. Translation: CASSSRQLGQDEKLFF. The rearrangement links TRBV4-2 to TRBJ1-4; D possibly corresponds to TRBD1 (5 bases). This CDR3 has 16 residues. V lost 5 bases and J 6 bases, leaving 19 bases between the germline ends. CDR1 is LGHNA, CDR2 YNFKEQ, per germline.

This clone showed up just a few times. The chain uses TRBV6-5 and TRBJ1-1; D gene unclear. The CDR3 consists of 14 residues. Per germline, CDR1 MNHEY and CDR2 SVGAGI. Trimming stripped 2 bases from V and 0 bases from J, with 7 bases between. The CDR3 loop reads CASSYTRMNTEAFF. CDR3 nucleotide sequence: TGTGCCAGCAGTTACACCAGGATGAACACTGAAGCTTTCTTT.

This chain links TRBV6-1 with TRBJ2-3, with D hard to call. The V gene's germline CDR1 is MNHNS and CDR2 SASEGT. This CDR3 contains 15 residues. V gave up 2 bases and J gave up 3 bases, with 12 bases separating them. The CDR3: CASSESIPVTDTQYF. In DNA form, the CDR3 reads TGTGCCAGCAGTGAAAGTATTCCGGTAACAGATACGCAGTATTTT.

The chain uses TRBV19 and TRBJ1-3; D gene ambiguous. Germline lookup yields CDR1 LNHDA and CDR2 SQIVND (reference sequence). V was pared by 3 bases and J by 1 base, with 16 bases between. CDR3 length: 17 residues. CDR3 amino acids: CASSMLRFPGSGNTIYF. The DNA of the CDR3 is TGTGCCAGTAGTATGCTTCGTTTCCCGGGATCTGGAAACACCATATATTTT.

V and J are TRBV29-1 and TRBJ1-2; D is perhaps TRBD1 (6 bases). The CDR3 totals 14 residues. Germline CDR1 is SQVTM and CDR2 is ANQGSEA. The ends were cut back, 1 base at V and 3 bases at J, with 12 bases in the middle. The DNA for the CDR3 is TGCAGCGTTGAAGCAGGGGTCGGGGACTATGGCTACACCTTC. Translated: CSVEAGVGDYGYTF.

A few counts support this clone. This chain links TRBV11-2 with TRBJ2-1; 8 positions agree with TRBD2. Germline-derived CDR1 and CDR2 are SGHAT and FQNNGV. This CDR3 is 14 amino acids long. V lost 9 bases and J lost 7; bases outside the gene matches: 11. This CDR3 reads CASGGPGGINEQFF. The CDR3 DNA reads TGTGCCAGTGGCGGTCCGGGGGGGATTAATGAGCAGTTCTTC.

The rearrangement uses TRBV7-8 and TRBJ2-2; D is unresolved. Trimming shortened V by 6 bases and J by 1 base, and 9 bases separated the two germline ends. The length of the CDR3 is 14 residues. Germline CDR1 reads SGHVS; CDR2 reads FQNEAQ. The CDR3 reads CASSPGGNTGELFF. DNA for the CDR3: TGTGCCAGCAGTCCAGGCGGGAACACCGGGGAGCTGTTTTTT.